The clone carrying this T cell receptor beta chain appeared a few times. No antigen is known for it. Expressed TCRB transcripts got sequenced, as all isolated RNA was reverse transcribed. The average read count of naive, central memory and regulatory T cell samples was several million. Produced via immunoSEQ multiplex PCR; TCRdb's table is partial and in-frame only. The repertoire holds approximately 280,000 clones, with 15% as singletons. This entry is derived from a study of beta chain features in type 1 diabetes. The overall study: Investigators examined nearly 110,000,000 sorted cells across all samples.

V was pared by 0 bases and J by 3 bases, with 7 bases between. The germline gives CDR1 LNHDA, CDR2 SQIVND (reference sequence). The CDR3 contains 14 residues. Study-wide findings and caveats: Naive, central memory and Treg TCRB repertoires seemed to resemble each other more closely in patients than they did in healthy donors. In type 1 diabetes patients, VDJ junctions had fewer insertions; deletions at these junctions were more frequent. Moderate yet significant TCRB CDR3 shortening was seen in Type 1 diabetes patients in all four CD4+ subsets.

The specimen was naive CD4+ T cells from blood. The receptor's source is a young man with type 1 diabetes. V and J are TRBV19 and TRBJ2-3; D might be TRBD1 (6 bases). In DNA, the CDR3 is TGTGCCAGTAGTATAGACAGGGGAACAGATACGCAGTATTTT. Translation gives CASSIDRGTDTQYF.